Below, 22 T cell receptor beta chains from the same sample are listed, as sequenced in a study of T cell changes during pregnancy in multiple sclerosis. Assay used: immunoSEQ multiplex PCR; TCRdb lists only in-frame clones, some missing. The sample has 35,000 to 45,000 clones, around nine tenths seen once. The starting material was CD4+ T cells from peripheral blood mononuclear cells, obtained after pregnancy. These receptors originate from a female donor with multiple sclerosis, enrolled in a pregnancy study.

The J gene is TRBJ1-5, the V gene TRBV2; D gene unclear. The CDR3 has 14 residues. Germline CDR1 reads SNHLY; CDR2 reads FYNNEI. Trimming left V 2 bases short and J 5 bases short, with 10 bases between. CDR3 in DNA: TGTGCCAGCAGTGAATACGGGTGGGATCAGCCCCAGCATTTT. Residues: CASSEYGWDQPQHF.

The rearrangement uses TRBV28 and TRBJ2-7; perhaps TRBD1 as D (5 bases). The CDR3 totals 15 residues. Trimming shortened V by 2 bases and J by 3 bases, and 14 bases separated the two germline ends. CDR1 is MDHEN and CDR2 is SYDVKM in the germline V gene. The CDR3 spells CASSLTTRVDYEQYF. CDR3 DNA sequence: TGTGCCAGCAGTTTAACAACCAGGGTGGACTACGAGCAGTACTTC.

The sample holds a few counts of this clone. V and J are TRBV7-8 and TRBJ2-5, with a tentative D call TRBD1 (6 bases). The V end lost 4 bases, the J end lost 4 bases, and 25 bases lay between the germline ends. This CDR3 spans 18 amino acids. Germline lookup yields CDR1 SGHVS and CDR2 FQNEAQ. This CDR3 reads CASSSRSIVQGWGETQYF. CDR3 DNA: TGTGCCAGCAGCTCCCGAAGCATAGTCCAGGGGTGGGGAGAGACCCAGTACTTC.

This clone came up once. The chain joins TRBV7-9 to TRBJ2-1, with TRBD2 matching 8 bases. The J segment lost 0 bases and the V segment lost 4 bases, leaving 8 bases of the junction unmatched. The germline gives CDR1 SEHNR, CDR2 FQNEAQ (reference sequence). The CDR3 totals 17 residues. The CDR3 loop is CASSSLGGASSYNEQFF. The DNA of the CDR3 is TGTGCCAGCAGCTCCCTCGGGGGGGCCAGCTCCTACAATGAGCAGTTCTTC.

This chain links TRBV2 with TRBJ1-6; 8 nucleotides line up with TRBD1. Per germline, CDR1 SNHLY and CDR2 FYNNEI. Losses at the gene ends were 1 base for V and 10 bases for J; bases not matched to a gene: 3. The CDR3 has 14 amino acids. Written as DNA, the CDR3 is TGTGCCAGCAGTGAAGTACAGGGGGTCTCACCCCTCCACTTT. Translation gives CASSEVQGVSPLHF.

This clone occurred a few times. V is TRBV10-1 and J is TRBJ2-1; TRBD2 matches at 7 bases. The CDR3 is 14 residues long. The germline gives CDR1 WNHNN, CDR2 SYGVQD (reference sequence). The J segment lost 2 bases and the V segment lost 2 bases, leaving 0 bases of the junction unmatched. CDR3 amino acids: CASSESGTYNEQFF. The CDR3 bases are TGCGCCAGCAGTGAGAGCGGGACCTACAATGAGCAGTTCTTC.

This rearrangement joins TRBV6-5 to TRBJ2-2, with TRBD2 matching over 7 bases. Germline values: CDR1 MNHEY, CDR2 SVGAGI. The CDR3 length is 15 residues. V shed 2 bases, J shed 3 bases, and the junction held 3 bases outside the gene matches. In nucleotides, the CDR3 is TGTGCCAGCAGTTACGGGCGGGGGTACACCGGGGAGCTGTTTTTT. As protein: CASSYGRGYTGELFF.

The chain has TRBV10-2 and TRBJ2-7; 7 bases map to TRBD1. The CDR3 is 15 residues long. Trimming at V came to 4 bases and at J to 0 bases, leaving 6 bases not matched to a gene. The germline CDR1 and CDR2 sequences are WSHSY and SAAADI. The CDR3 nucleotides read TGCGCCAGCAGTGCACAGGGGCGAAGCTCCTACGAGCAGTACTTC. Residues: CASSAQGRSSYEQYF.

The rearrangement uses TRBV9 and TRBJ1-4; 7 nucleotides align to TRBD1. Germline V CDR1 and CDR2: SGDLS, YYNGEE. This CDR3 has 16 residues. J gave up 4 bases and V 3 bases, and 9 bases lay outside the gene matches. The CDR3 region has the DNA TGTGCCAGCAGCGCTAACCCGGGACAGTTTAATGAAAAACTGTTTTTT. This sequence encodes CASSANPGQFNEKLFF.

The rearrangement joins TRBV2 to TRBJ1-5, with no clear D. The germline CDR1 and CDR2 sequences are SNHLY and FYNNEI. The CDR3 runs to 17 residues. Trimming removed 6 bases from V and 0 bases from J, with 18 bases in between. The CDR3 nucleotides are TGTGCCAGCAGCGATTCCGGGTGGCGCTATAGCAATCAGCCCCAGCATTTT. Translation gives CASSDSGWRYSNQPQHF.

The V call is TRBV7-9, the J call TRBJ1-3; D might be TRBD1 (5 bases). The CDR3 is 14 amino acids. The germline V gene encodes CDR1 SEHNR and CDR2 FQNEAQ (reference sequence). With 4 bases removed from V and 4 bases from J, the gap between germline ends came to 11 bases. The CDR3 region is CASSSPGEGNTIYF. CDR3 DNA sequence: TGTGCCAGCAGCTCACCGGGGGAAGGAAACACCATATATTTT.

The chain links TRBV5-4 to TRBJ1-2; D not resolved. The V gene lost 0 bases and the J gene lost 0 bases, with 9 bases spanning the gap. Germline V gene data show CDR1 as SGHNT and CDR2 as YYREEE (reference sequence). The CDR3 runs 15 residues. The CDR3 region is CASSLGAHTNYGYTF. As DNA, the CDR3 is TGTGCCAGCAGCTTGGGGGCACACACTAACTATGGCTACACCTTC.

The chain carries TRBV5-1 and TRBJ2-3, with 7 bases that match TRBD1. Germline assignment: CDR1 SGHRS and CDR2 YFSETQ. J was trimmed by 4 bases and V by 0 bases; bases with no gene match: 5. The CDR3 spans 15 residues. In nucleotides, the CDR3 is TGCGCCAGCAGCTTGGTGACAGGGATTGCAGATACGCAGTATTTT. Its translation is CASSLVTGIADTQYF. Combining the CDR3 with reference TRBV5-1 and TRBJ2-3 gives the whole variable domain KAGVTQTPRYLIKTRGQQVTLSCSPISGHRSVSWYQQTPGQGLQFLFEYFSETQRNKGNFPGRFSGRQFSNSRSEMNVSTLELGDSALYLCASSLVTGIADTQYFGPGTRLTVL.

The sample holds a few counts of this clone. V is TRBV21-1 and J is TRBJ1-1; TRBD1 is the table's D call, not checked against the DNA. TRBV21-1 corresponds to a pseudogene. This CDR3 spans 14 amino acids. This chain's CDR3 is CASNRQAINTEAFF. CDR3 bases: TGTGCCAGCAACAGACAGGCAATTAACACTGAAGCTTTCTTT.

About this clone: Germline is not matched at one junction end, which may reflect a read error. The chain is built from TRBV7-7 and TRBJ2-1; TRBD2 matches 12 bases. Germline V gene data show CDR1 as SSHAT and CDR2 as FNYEAQ (reference sequence). The CDR3 runs 14 residues. The CDR3 sequence: CASSPSSGGGEQFF. The DNA for the CDR3 is TGTGCTAGCAGCCCTTCTAGCGGGGGGGGTGAGCAGTTCTTC.

This clone occurred a few times. J is TRBJ2-3 and V is TRBV18; D unresolved. V was shortened by 1 base and J by 3 bases, with 14 bases between the two germline ends. This CDR3 spans 16 amino acids. CDR1 and CDR2 from the germline V gene are KGHSH and LQKENI. The CDR3 DNA reads as TGTGCCAGCTCACCACGGTCTGGGTCGGAGACAGATACGCAGTATTTT. This codes for CASSPRSGSETDTQYF.

The V and J genes are TRBV20-1 and TRBJ1-3; D is unclear. Trimming took off 0 bases at V and 5 bases at J, with 2 bases between the two ends. The germline V gene encodes CDR1 DFQATT and CDR2 SNEGSKA (reference sequence). The CDR3 has 11 amino acids. For the CDR3, the DNA is TGCAGTGCTAGAGATAGAAACACCATATATTTT. This gives the protein CSARDRNTIYF.

The CDR3 is CSVGGAGQPQHF. The CDR3, as DNA: TGCAGCGTAGGGGGGGCCGGACAGCCCCAGCATTTT. The rearrangement joins TRBV29-1 to TRBJ1-5, with a tentative D call TRBD1 (6 bases). V was clipped by 6 bases and J by 7 bases, with 13 bases between them. Germline loops: CDR1 SQVTM, CDR2 ANQGSEA. There are 12 residues in the CDR3.

The chain has TRBV29-1 and TRBJ2-2; 9 positions agree with TRBD1. V trimming: 7 bases; J trimming: 4 bases; junction bases outside the gene matches: 7. This CDR3 contains 14 residues. Germline CDR1 reads SQVTM; CDR2 reads ANQGSEA. The CDR3 is CSGTGTGSTGELFF. The CDR3 DNA reads as TGCAGCGGAACCGGGACAGGGAGCACCGGGGAGCTGTTTTTT.

The chain couples TRBV5-1 to TRBJ1-1; 7 bases are a match to TRBD1. The CDR3 is 13 amino acids. Germline-derived CDR1 and CDR2 are SGHRS and YFSETQ. V lost 0 bases, J lost 10 bases, and 6 bases stayed unmatched. The CDR3 DNA reads TGCGCCAGCAGCTTGGTGGGACAGTTGCCAGCTTTCTTT. Translated: CASSLVGQLPAFF.

This sequence joins TRBV7-9 and TRBJ2-1; possibly TRBD2 for D (5 bases). Trimming cost V 3 bases and J 3 bases, with 9 bases left between them. This CDR3 is 14 amino acids long. The germline V gene encodes CDR1 SEHNR and CDR2 FQNEAQ (reference sequence). CDR3 protein: CASSLEADYNEQFF. The CDR3 DNA follows: TGTGCCAGCAGCTTGGAGGCCGACTACAATGAGCAGTTCTTC.

J is TRBJ1-5 and V is TRBV6-6; a weak D match, TRBD1 (5 bases). V dropped 0 bases and J dropped 0 bases, with 9 bases sitting between them. The CDR3 loop spans 16 amino acids. In germline, CDR1 is MNHNY, CDR2 SVGAGI (reference sequence). Here the CDR3 reads CASSYSGRASNQPQHF. Here the CDR3 DNA reads TGTGCCAGCAGTTACTCGGGCAGGGCTAGCAATCAGCCCCAGCATTTT.